The 26 T cell receptor beta chains reported below all come from one sample, sequenced in a study of T-cell reconstitution after alpha-beta-depleted transplantation in children (dated by TCRdb to between 2015 and 2016). Receptor libraries were prepared by PCR. Sequencing took place on an Illumina HiSeq 2500. TCR libraries were prepared with molecular barcoding, using unique molecular identifiers to normalize TCRbeta repertoire quantification. TCRdb redid the processing of the public reads, applying fastp at Q25 and MiXCR, and retained in-frame beta chains. Merged by CDR3 protein, the rows form single entries marked with the most common genes and DNA. The sample table records 300,000 to 400,000 distinct CDR3 sequences; around 15% of these occur just once. The ten largest make up about 41% of the sample. This specimen's treatment or condition label, interpreted: allogeneic hematopoietic cell transplantation with graft depleted of TCRalphabeta T cells and CD19 B cells.

This sample comprised PBMCs, mostly from graft donor cells, obtained 360 days after TCRalphabeta/CD19-depleted stem cell transplant. The receptors shown here come from a male patient aged 2 to 10 who had a stem cell transplant for acute lymphoblastic leukemia, so the T cells may come from the graft donor.

This clonotype was picked up a small number of times. This sequence joins TRBV12-3 or TRBV12-4 and TRBJ2-7; tentatively, D is TRBD2 (5 bases). The V and J ends lost 3 bases and 4 bases respectively, with 19 bases between them. This CDR3 comprises 16 residues. CDR3 protein: CASSLVRVGWRYEQYF. CDR3 nucleotides: TGTGCCAGCAGTTTGGTGCGGGTCGGGTGGCGATACGAGCAGTACTTC.

Ten or more counts support this clonotype. The chain combines TRBV5-1 with TRBJ2-3, with 10 bases aligning to TRBD1. After removal of 1 base from V and 3 bases from J, the junction contained 2 bases not matched to a gene. Germline CDR1 reads SGHRS; CDR2 reads YFSETQ. The CDR3 has 15 amino acids. The CDR3 spells CASSLRDRGTDTQYF. CDR3 DNA sequence: TGCGCCAGCAGCTTGCGGGACAGGGGAACAGATACGCAGTATTTT.

This clonotype was seen only a few times. The V call is TRBV5-1, the J call TRBJ2-1; 9 nucleotides match TRBD1. V shed 6 bases, J shed 5 bases, and the junction held 9 bases outside the gene matches. The length of the CDR3 is 15 residues. CDR1 is SGHRS and CDR2 is YFSETQ in the germline V gene. CDR3 coding DNA: TGCGCCAGCACCATCACTTGGACAGGGGACAATGAGCAGTTCTTC. Its protein is CASTITWTGDNEQFF.

The chain uses TRBV12-3 or TRBV12-4 and TRBJ2-5; unclear D gene. V lost 5 bases, J lost 7 bases, and 11 bases lay in between. The CDR3 contains 12 residues. The CDR3 bases are TGTGCCAGCAGTATCTACTCTGGGACCCAGTACTTC. It yields the protein CASSIYSGTQYF.

This clonotype was observed a handful of times. V is TRBV7-9 and J is TRBJ1-6, with a weak D call TRBD1 (5 bases). V dropped 5 bases and J dropped 7 bases, with 9 bases sitting between them. The length of the CDR3 is 13 residues. CDR1 SEHNR and CDR2 FQNEAQ come from the germline V gene (reference sequence). The CDR3 here is CASSPTGNSPLHF. The CDR3 DNA is TGTGCCAGCAGCCCTACAGGAAATTCACCCCTCCACTTT.

This clonotype was observed at least ten times. This sequence joins TRBV20-1 and TRBJ2-5, with 7 bases lining up with TRBD2. J was trimmed by 5 bases and V by 3 bases; bases with no gene match: 6. CDR1 DFQATT and CDR2 SNEGSKA come from the germline V gene (reference sequence). The CDR3 loop spans 13 amino acids. DNA for the CDR3: TGCAGTGCTAGTCGGGGGGTCTTGGAGACCCAGTACTTC. Protein product: CSASRGVLETQYF.

In its sample, this clonotype was seen a few times. The junction does not match germline at one end; this may be a read error. V and J are TRBV7-2 and TRBJ2-3; the D gene is possibly TRBD1 (5 bases). Germline V gene data show CDR1 as SGHTA and CDR2 as FQGNSA. This CDR3 region has 14 residues. The CDR3 DNA follows: TGTGACAGCAGCTTAGGGGCAAGCACAGATACGCAGTATTTT. It yields the protein CDSSLGASTDTQYF.

The genes are TRBV20-1 and TRBJ2-7; TRBD2 agrees at 7 bases. The germline V gene encodes CDR1 DFQATT and CDR2 SNEGSKA (reference sequence). The trim removed 3 bases at V and 5 bases at J, leaving 7 bases unmatched. The CDR3 loop spans 13 amino acids. The CDR3 sequence is CSASGGGGNEQYF. The CDR3 nucleotides are TGCAGTGCTAGTGGGGGGGGAGGGAACGAGCAGTACTTC.

This clonotype was detected ten times or more. The chain has TRBV11-2 and TRBJ2-5; the D gene is possibly TRBD2 (6 bases). The germline V gene has CDR1 SGHAT and CDR2 FQNNGV. Trimming took 7 bases from V and 4 from J, leaving 10 bases between them. The CDR3 spans 12 residues. CDR3 sequence: CASTLGGETQYF. As DNA, the CDR3 is TGTGCCAGCACCTTGGGGGGAGAGACCCAGTACTTC.

This clonotype is labeled as medium-sized (0.01 to 0.1%). The chain links TRBV29-1 to TRBJ2-2, with no clear D. Germline V lookup: CDR1 SQVTM, CDR2 ANQGSEA. The CDR3 runs 12 residues. Trimming left V 4 bases short and J 5 bases short, with 8 bases between. The CDR3 reads CSVVGWTGELFF. The CDR3 DNA reads as TGCAGCGTTGTGGGGTGGACCGGGGAGCTGTTTTTT.

This clonotype was detected many times. This chain uses TRBV12-3 or TRBV12-4 with TRBJ2-5; 9 bases match TRBD2. CDR3 length: 15 residues. Germline trimming cut 6 bases from V and 5 bases from J; bases unmatched to any gene: 10. CDR3 DNA: TGTGCCAGCAGCCCCTGGCGGGAGGGCCTCGAGACCCAGTACTTC. This sequence encodes CASSPWREGLETQYF.

This clonotype was seen a handful of times. This chain uses TRBV29-1 with TRBJ2-3, with D uncertain. Germline V CDR1 and CDR2: SQVTM, ANQGSEA. The CDR3 is 13 amino acids. V lost 3 bases to trimming and J lost 2 bases, with 9 bases between them. CDR3 DNA sequence: TGCAGCGTTGACCCGAAGTACACAGATACGCAGTATTTT. Its protein is CSVDPKYTDTQYF.

The chain carries TRBV3-1 and TRBJ2-4, with D possibly called TRBD1 or TRBD2 (5 bases each). This CDR3 has 15 amino acids. V gave up 4 bases and J gave up 9 bases, with 19 bases separating them. Germline CDR1 LGHDT, CDR2 YNNKEL (reference sequence). CDR3 DNA sequence: TGTGCCAGCAGCCCCCGGGACCGGGAATATGGCATTCAGTACTTC. Translating gives CASSPRDREYGIQYF.

The sample holds many counts of this clonotype. The chain couples TRBV7-6 to TRBJ2-3, with no clear D. The germline CDR1 and CDR2 sequences are SGHVS and FNYEAQ. Trimming pared 3 bases from V and 4 bases from J, leaving 5 bases between. The CDR3 extends over 12 amino acids. The CDR3 coding sequence is TGTGCCAGCAGCTTCATGGCAGATACGCAGTATTTT. It encodes CASSFMADTQYF.

The chain joins TRBV4-3 to TRBJ2-1, with TRBD2 identical over 8 bases. The CDR3 sequence is 18 residues long. Per the germline V gene, CDR1 is LGHNA and CDR2 is YSLEER. The V and J ends lost 3 bases and 3 bases, in that order; junction bases with no gene match: 13. CDR3: CASSQRGDGGAHYNEQFF. CDR3 coding DNA: TGCGCCAGCAGCCAGAGGGGGGACGGGGGGGCGCACTACAATGAGCAGTTCTTC.

This clonotype was counted only a few times. The rearrangement joins TRBV10-3 to TRBJ2-7; perhaps TRBD1 as D (6 bases). V lost 7 bases and J lost 3, with 16 bases in between. This CDR3 spans 14 amino acids. Looked up from germline, CDR1 is ENHRY and CDR2 is SYGVKD. The CDR3 sequence is CAINPTGLGYEQYF. The CDR3 nucleotides read TGTGCCATCAACCCGACAGGTTTGGGCTACGAGCAGTACTTC.

The chain employs TRBV4-1 and TRBJ1-3; D is uncertain. The CDR3 runs to 16 residues. Trimming left V 1 base short and J 0 bases short, with 10 bases between. Germline V gene data show CDR1 as MGHRA and CDR2 as YSYEKL. CDR3 sequence: CASSQVQWSSGNTIYF. The DNA for the CDR3 is TGCGCCAGCAGCCAAGTACAGTGGAGCTCTGGAAACACCATATATTTT.

This rearrangement joins TRBV7-9 to TRBJ2-7, with D hard to call. V lost 1 base and J lost 5, with 12 bases in between. Germline CDR1 and CDR2: SEHNR and FQNEAQ (reference sequence). The CDR3 loop spans 14 amino acids. CDR3: CASSLVIDPHEQYF. CDR3 coding DNA: TGTGCCAGCAGCTTAGTTATAGATCCCCACGAGCAGTACTTC.

This clonotype was seen ten or more times. The rearrangement uses TRBV29-1 and TRBJ2-5; TRBD2 might be the D (6 bases). Trimming pared 4 bases from V and 4 bases from J, leaving 13 bases between. The CDR3 runs 13 residues. Looked up from germline, CDR1 is SQVTM and CDR2 is ANQGSEA. The CDR3 protein is CSVARDSLETQYF. Written as DNA, the CDR3 is TGCAGCGTTGCCAGGGACTCCCTAGAGACCCAGTACTTC.

The rearrangement joins TRBV6-5 to TRBJ1-1; weak D call: TRBD1 (5 bases). Germline V lookup: CDR1 MNHEY, CDR2 SVGAGI. V lost 1 base and J lost 4, with 10 bases in between. This CDR3 has 14 residues. This chain's CDR3 is CASSYWAGTTEAFF. The CDR3 region has the DNA TGTGCCAGCAGTTACTGGGCAGGGACCACTGAAGCTTTCTTT.

The chain joins TRBV4-3 to TRBJ2-7; 9 bases line up with TRBD2. The CDR3 covers 15 residues. The germline gives CDR1 LGHNA, CDR2 YSLEER. J gave up 4 bases and V 0 bases, and 4 bases lay outside the gene matches. CDR3 region: CASSQDRAGGYEQYF. The CDR3 DNA reads TGCGCCAGCAGCCAAGATCGAGCGGGAGGATACGAGCAGTACTTC.

The CDR3 bases are TGCGCCAGCAGTAGTTTAGGGGGGACTGAAGCTTTCTTT. Its translation is CASSSLGGTEAFF. This chain connects TRBV4-3 to TRBJ1-1; D is possibly TRBD1 (6 bases). The V gene lost 6 bases and the J gene lost 5 bases, with 13 bases spanning the gap. CDR1 is LGHNA and CDR2 is YSLEER in the germline V gene. CDR3 length: 13 residues.

As for this clonotype: This clone may be a read error of a much larger clone one base away. The chain joins TRBV12-3 or TRBV12-4 to TRBJ2-1, with TRBD2 identical over 9 bases. CDR3 length: 18 amino acids. CDR3 amino acids: CTSSLAVRSSGKYNEQFF. CDR3 DNA: TGTACCAGCAGTTTAGCGGTGCGGTCTAGCGGGAAATACAATGAGCAGTTCTTC.

This chain joins TRBV12-3 or TRBV12-4 and TRBJ2-1; 9 nucleotides align to TRBD1. The CDR3 totals 13 residues. J was trimmed by 6 bases and V by 7 bases; bases with no gene match: 4. The CDR3 nucleotides are TGTGCCAGCATCGACAGGGGGGGCAATGAGCAGTTCTTC. Its protein is CASIDRGGNEQFF.

This clonotype has more than one count but fewer than ten. This chain uses TRBV20-1 with TRBJ1-1; D not resolved. CDR3 length: 12 residues. Germline V gene sequence: CDR1 DFQATT, CDR2 SNEGSKA (reference sequence). CDR3 region: CRPQSLNTEAFF. In DNA, the CDR3 is TGCAGGCCCCAGAGCCTGAACACTGAAGCTTTCTTT.

The chain couples TRBV28 to TRBJ1-1; 8 bases agree with TRBD1. The germline CDR1 and CDR2 sequences are MDHEN and SYDVKM. Unmatched junction bases numbered 6, after V lost 3 bases and J lost 0 bases. The CDR3 consists of 16 residues. CDR3 bases: TGTGCCAGCAGTTTTAGCAGGGGGCGCGTGAACACTGAAGCTTTCTTT. Translation gives CASSFSRGRVNTEAFF.